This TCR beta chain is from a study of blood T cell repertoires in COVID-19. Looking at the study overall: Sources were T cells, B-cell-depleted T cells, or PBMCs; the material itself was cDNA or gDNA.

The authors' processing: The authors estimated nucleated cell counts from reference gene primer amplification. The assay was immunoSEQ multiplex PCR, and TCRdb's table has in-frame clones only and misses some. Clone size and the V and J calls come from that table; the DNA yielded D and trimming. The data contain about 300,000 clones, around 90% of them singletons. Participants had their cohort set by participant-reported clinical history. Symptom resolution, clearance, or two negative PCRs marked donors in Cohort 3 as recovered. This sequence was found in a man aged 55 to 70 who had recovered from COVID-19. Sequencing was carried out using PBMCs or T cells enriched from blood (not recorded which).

The CDR3 here is CAWRAGGSGNTIYF. The CDR3 region has the DNA TGTGCCTGGAGAGCAGGGGGCTCTGGAAACACCATATATTTT. The gene calls are TRBV30 and TRBJ1-3; 7 bases line up with TRBD1. The CDR3 has 14 residues. The V gene end was trimmed by 3 bases and the J gene end by 0 bases; junction bases not matched to a gene: 2. Germline V CDR1 and CDR2: GTSNPN, SVGIG (reference sequence).